A single sample is the source of the 20 T cell receptor beta chains below, sequenced in a study of CDR3 diversity in severe acne. TCRdb recomputed calls from the PCR reads with MiXCR, one row per CDR3 protein. This table holds around 100,000 distinct CDR3 sequences, around 56% found once. What was sequenced was blood. The origin of the receptors is a male donor with acne.

In its sample, this clonotype was seen many times. The chain links TRBV19 to TRBJ1-6; unclear D gene. The CDR3 length is 16 residues. V was clipped by 3 bases and J by 6 bases, with 15 bases between them. Germline V gene sequence: CDR1 LNHDA, CDR2 SQIVND (reference sequence). This CDR3 reads CASSIKGYSPNSPLHF. CDR3 DNA sequence: TGTGCCAGTAGTATCAAAGGTTACAGCCCTAATTCACCCCTCCACTTT.

The chain combines TRBV25-1 with TRBJ1-3; D unresolved. CDR1 is MGHDK, CDR2 SYGVNS, per germline. The V gene lost 0 bases and the J gene lost 0 bases, with 6 bases spanning the gap. CDR3 length: 15 amino acids. The CDR3 sequence: CASSEYSGSGNTIYF. The CDR3 DNA sequence: TGTGCCAGCAGTGAATATTCGGGCTCTGGAAACACCATATATTTT. Full variable domain (remainder filled in from reference TRBV25-1 and TRBJ1-3): EADIYQTPRYLVIGTGKKITLECSQTMGHDKMYWYQQDPGMELHLIHYSYGVNSTEKGDLSSESTVSRIRTEHFPLTLESARPSHTSQYLCASSEYSGSGNTIYFGEGSWLTVV.

With respect to this clonotype: One end of the junction is discordant with germline, which a read error may explain. This chain joins TRBV24-1 and TRBJ1-5; D remains ambiguous. The CDR3 has 17 residues. Germline V gene lookup returns CDR1 KGHDR and CDR2 SFDVKD. The CDR3, as DNA: TGTGCCTCCAGTGATTTATTCCGACGGAATAGCAATCAGCCCCAGCATTTT. Its protein product is CASSDLFRRNSNQPQHF.

The table lists this clonotype with many counts. The chain links TRBV13 to TRBJ2-7; 10 nucleotides align to TRBD2. The CDR3 has 16 residues. V lost 1 base to trimming and J lost 6 bases; unmatched junction nucleotides: 9. From germline, CDR1 is PRHDT and CDR2 FYEKMQ (reference sequence). The CDR3 nucleotides are TGTGCCAGCAGCTTAGAGTACCGGCTAGCGGGGGCCGAGCAGTACGTC. It codes for CASSLEYRLAGAEQYV.

This clonotype was recorded at least ten times. The J gene is TRBJ1-5, the V gene TRBV20-1, with D tentatively TRBD1 (5 bases). Germline CDR1 and CDR2: DFQATT and SNEGSKA (reference sequence). This CDR3 spans 12 amino acids. V was shortened by 1 base and J by 6 bases, with 7 bases between the two germline ends. CDR3 in amino acids: CSARVGAQPQHF. CDR3 nucleotide sequence: TGCAGTGCTAGAGTTGGGGCTCAGCCCCAGCATTTT.

This clonotype has a handful of counts. The genes are TRBV11-2 and TRBJ1-3; a weak D match, TRBD1 (6 bases). The V end lost 5 bases, the J end lost 3 bases, and 20 bases lay between the germline ends. The CDR3 has 17 amino acids. Germline-derived CDR1 and CDR2 are SGHAT and FQNNGV. The CDR3 loop is CASSQKRPGADGNTIYF. In DNA form, the CDR3 reads TGTGCCAGCAGCCAAAAAAGACCGGGGGCAGATGGAAACACCATATATTTT.

The CDR3 DNA reads TGCGCCAGCAGTGACCGCGACGGGTCTACCTACGAGCAGTACTTC. As protein: CASSDRDGSTYEQYF. This sequence joins TRBV10-1 and TRBJ2-7; D remains unclear. V shed 3 bases and J shed 2 bases, with 14 bases lying between them. The CDR3 has 15 residues. Germline CDR1 reads WNHNN; CDR2 reads SYGVQD (reference sequence).

Ten or more counts support this clonotype. The rearrangement uses TRBV10-1 and TRBJ1-5; D is unresolved. The germline V gene has CDR1 WNHNN and CDR2 SYGVQD (reference sequence). CDR3 length: 13 amino acids. Trimming removed 0 bases from V and 5 bases from J, with 5 bases in between. CDR3 sequence (DNA): TGCGCCAGCAGTGAGTCCCCAGATCAGCCCCAGCATTTT. This codes for CASSESPDQPQHF.

This clonotype has a handful of counts. V usage is TRBV27 and J usage is TRBJ2-5; 12 bases map to TRBD1. There are 14 residues in the CDR3. The germline V gene encodes CDR1 MNHEY and CDR2 SMNVEV (reference sequence). With 5 bases clipped from V and 5 bases from J, the junction kept 3 bases outside the gene matches. In DNA form, the CDR3 reads TGTGCCAGCAGTCCGGGACAGGGGGCGGAGACCCAGTACTTC. This translates into CASSPGQGAETQYF.

The genes are TRBV20-1 and TRBJ2-1, with 11 bases aligning to TRBD2. This CDR3 comprises 14 residues. V shed 1 base, J shed 6 bases, and the junction held 2 bases outside the gene matches. Germline CDR1 DFQATT, CDR2 SNEGSKA (reference sequence). CDR3: CSARGLAGINEQFF. In DNA, the CDR3 is TGCAGTGCTAGAGGACTAGCGGGGATCAATGAGCAGTTCTTC.

This chain links TRBV11-2 with TRBJ2-7, with 12 bases fitting TRBD2. Per the germline V gene, CDR1 is SGHAT and CDR2 is FQNNGV. The trim removed 4 bases at V and 5 bases at J, leaving 3 bases unmatched. This CDR3 has 14 amino acids. For the CDR3, the DNA is TGTGCCAGCAGCTCGACTAGCGGGAGTAACGAGCAGTACTTC. Translation gives CASSSTSGSNEQYF.

This clonotype was picked up many times. The rearrangement links TRBV13 to TRBJ2-3; 7 bases match TRBD2. Germline CDR1 reads PRHDT; CDR2 reads FYEKMQ (reference sequence). The V segment lost 5 bases and the J segment 0 bases; nucleotides outside the gene matches: 5. The CDR3 loop spans 15 amino acids. CDR3 residues: CASSDMGGSTDTQYF. CDR3 DNA sequence: TGTGCCAGCAGCGATATGGGGGGGAGCACAGATACGCAGTATTTT.

Concerning this clonotype itself: A much larger clone sits a single nucleotide away, making a read error possible. For the CDR3, the DNA is TGCGCCAACAGCTACCGTGGACTAGCGGGATCTCAAGAGACCCAGTACTTC. The encoded protein is CANSYRGLAGSQETQYF. The J gene is TRBJ2-5, the V gene TRBV5-1, with 12 bases fitting TRBD2. The CDR3 covers 17 residues. Germline V gene data show CDR1 as SGHRS and CDR2 as YFSETQ.

V usage is TRBV7-8 and J usage is TRBJ1-1; D unclear. The V end was cut by 3 bases, the J end by 1 base, with 9 bases between. The CDR3 is 14 amino acids. Germline V gene data show CDR1 as SGHVS and CDR2 as FQNEAQ. CDR3 DNA sequence: TGTGCCAGCAGCTTCTATCGCGAGAACACTGAAGCTTTCTTT. The encoded protein is CASSFYRENTEAFF.

This clonotype showed up just a few times. A read error may account for a junction end that differs from germline. The chain is built from TRBV24-1 and TRBJ1-3; D is ambiguous. Germline V gene lookup returns CDR1 KGHDR and CDR2 SFDVKD. This CDR3 region has 14 residues. The CDR3 is CASSFHGSGNTIYF. CDR3 nucleotides: TGTGCCAGCAGTTTTCACGGATCCGGAAACACCATATATTTT.

Regarding this clonotype: A read error is likely, as this CDR3 ends without the conserved phenylalanine or tryptophan. Because the CDR3's place on the DNA is in doubt, the DNA is left out and the CDR3 is given as listed by TCRdb. This chain links TRBV27 with TRBJ2-2; the table's D call, TRBD1, was not checked against the DNA. The germline CDR1 and CDR2 sequences are MNHEY and SMNVEV (reference sequence). Counting both end residues, the CDR3 totals 13 amino acids. CDR3 protein: CASSRGATGELMS.

Concerning this clonotype itself: A much more abundant neighbour one base away suggests this may be a read error. No conserved phenylalanine or tryptophan ends this CDR3, so it is likely a read error. The V gene is TRBV6-4, the J gene TRBJ2-3, with 11 bases lining up with TRBD2. Germline lookup yields CDR1 MRHNA and CDR2 SNTAGT. The CDR3 sequence is 17 residues long. The J segment lost 0 bases and the V segment lost 0 bases, leaving 2 bases of the junction unmatched. For the CDR3, the DNA is TGTGCCAGCAGTGACTCTAGCGGGGGGGCTAGCACAGATACGCAGTATCTT. Amino acids: CASSDSSGGASTDTQYL.

This clonotype showed up just once. In this CDR3 the conserved last residue, phenylalanine or tryptophan, is missing, so a read error is likely. This chain joins TRBV10-2 and TRBJ2-2; 11 positions match TRBD2. The V gene end was trimmed by 6 bases and the J gene end by 8 bases; junction bases not matched to a gene: 8. The CDR3 is made up of 15 amino acids. The germline V gene encodes CDR1 WSHSY and CDR2 SAAADI. The CDR3 reads CASRTSGGGGGELFL. The CDR3 nucleotides read TGCGCCAGCAGAACTAGCGGGGGAGGCGGAGGGGAGCTGTTTCTT.

This clonotype appeared once. The gene calls are TRBV10-3 and TRBJ1-2; D is possibly TRBD1 (6 bases). The V gene's germline CDR1 is ENHRY and CDR2 SYGVKD. This CDR3 contains 14 residues. Trimming took off 3 bases at V and 4 bases at J, with 12 bases between the two ends. For the CDR3, the DNA is TGTGCCATCAGTGAAGGACAGATCTCCTATGGCTACACCTTC. Residues: CAISEGQISYGYTF.

This clonotype showed up many times. The V gene is TRBV20-1, the J gene TRBJ2-7, with D possibly being TRBD1 (7 bases). V lost 7 bases and J 2 bases, leaving 15 bases between the germline ends. This CDR3 comprises 13 residues. Germline V gene sequence: CDR1 DFQATT, CDR2 SNEGSKA (reference sequence). CDR3 sequence: CSVTQGTAYEQYF. In nucleotides, the CDR3 is TGCAGTGTCACACAGGGGACTGCCTACGAGCAGTACTTC.